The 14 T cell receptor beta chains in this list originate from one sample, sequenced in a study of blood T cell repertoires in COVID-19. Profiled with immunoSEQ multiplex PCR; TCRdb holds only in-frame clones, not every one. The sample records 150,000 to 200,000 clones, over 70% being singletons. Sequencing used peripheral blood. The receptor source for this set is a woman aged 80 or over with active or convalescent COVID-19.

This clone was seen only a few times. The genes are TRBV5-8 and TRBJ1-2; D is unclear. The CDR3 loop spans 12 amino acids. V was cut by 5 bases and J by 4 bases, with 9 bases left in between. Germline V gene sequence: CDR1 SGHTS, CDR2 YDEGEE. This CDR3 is CASRRGIYGYTF. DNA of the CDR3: TGTGCCAGCAGGCGAGGGATCTATGGCTACACCTTC.

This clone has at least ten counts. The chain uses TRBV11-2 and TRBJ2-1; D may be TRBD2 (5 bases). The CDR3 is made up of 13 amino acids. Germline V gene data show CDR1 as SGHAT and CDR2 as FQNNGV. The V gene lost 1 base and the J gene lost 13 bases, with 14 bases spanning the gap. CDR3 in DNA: TGTGCCAGCAGCTTAGGGGGAGAGTTCGGCCAGTTCTTC. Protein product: CASSLGGEFGQFF. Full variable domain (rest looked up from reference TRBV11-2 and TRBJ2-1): EAGVAQSPRYKIIEKRQSVAFWCNPISGHATLYWYQQILGQGPKLLIQFQNNGVVDDSQLPKDRFSAERLKGVDSTLKIQPAKLEDSAVYLCASSLGGEFGQFFGPGTRLTVL.

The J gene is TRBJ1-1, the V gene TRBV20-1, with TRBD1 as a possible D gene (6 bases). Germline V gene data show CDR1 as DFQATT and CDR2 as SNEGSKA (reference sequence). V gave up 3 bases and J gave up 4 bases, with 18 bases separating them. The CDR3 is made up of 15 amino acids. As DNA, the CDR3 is TGCAGTGCTAGTAGTTCCAGGGGAGTAACCACTGAAGCTTTCTTT. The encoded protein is CSASSSRGVTTEAFF.

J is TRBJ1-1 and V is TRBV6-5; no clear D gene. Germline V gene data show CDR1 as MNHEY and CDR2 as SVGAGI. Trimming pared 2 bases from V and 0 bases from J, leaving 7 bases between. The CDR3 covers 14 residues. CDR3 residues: CASSYGQMNTEAFF. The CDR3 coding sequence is TGTGCCAGCAGTTACGGCCAGATGAACACTGAAGCTTTCTTT.

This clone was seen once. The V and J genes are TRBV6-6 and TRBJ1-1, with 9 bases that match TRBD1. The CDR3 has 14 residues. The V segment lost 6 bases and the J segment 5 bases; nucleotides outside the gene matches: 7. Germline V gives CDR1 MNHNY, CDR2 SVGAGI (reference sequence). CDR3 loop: CASRTGGGWTEAFF. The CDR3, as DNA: TGTGCCAGCAGGACAGGGGGAGGGTGGACTGAAGCTTTCTTT.

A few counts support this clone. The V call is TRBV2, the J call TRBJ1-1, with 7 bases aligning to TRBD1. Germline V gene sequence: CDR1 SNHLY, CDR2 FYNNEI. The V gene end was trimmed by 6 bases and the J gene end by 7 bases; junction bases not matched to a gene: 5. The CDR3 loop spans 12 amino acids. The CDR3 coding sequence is TGTGCCAGCAGCCGGGACAGCGTTGAAGCTTTCTTT. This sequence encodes CASSRDSVEAFF.

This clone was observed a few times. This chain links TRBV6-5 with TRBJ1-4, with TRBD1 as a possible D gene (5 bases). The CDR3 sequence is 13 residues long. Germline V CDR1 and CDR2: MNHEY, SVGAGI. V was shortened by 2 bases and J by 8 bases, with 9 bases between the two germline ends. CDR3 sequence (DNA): TGTGCCAGCAGTTACCAGGGAGGCGAAAAACTGTTTTTT. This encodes CASSYQGGEKLFF.

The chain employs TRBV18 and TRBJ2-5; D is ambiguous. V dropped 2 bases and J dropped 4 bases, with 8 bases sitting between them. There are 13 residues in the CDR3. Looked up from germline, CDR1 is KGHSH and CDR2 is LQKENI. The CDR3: CASSPSVRETQYF. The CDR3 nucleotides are TGTGCCAGCTCACCAAGCGTCCGAGAGACCCAGTACTTC.

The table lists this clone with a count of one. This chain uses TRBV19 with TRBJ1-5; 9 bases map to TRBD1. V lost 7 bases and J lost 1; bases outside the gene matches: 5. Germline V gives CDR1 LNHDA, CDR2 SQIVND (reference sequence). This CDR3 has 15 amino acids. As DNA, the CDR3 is TGTGCCAGTACTTTGGGACAGGGAAGCAATCAGCCCCAGCATTTT. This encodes CASTLGQGSNQPQHF.

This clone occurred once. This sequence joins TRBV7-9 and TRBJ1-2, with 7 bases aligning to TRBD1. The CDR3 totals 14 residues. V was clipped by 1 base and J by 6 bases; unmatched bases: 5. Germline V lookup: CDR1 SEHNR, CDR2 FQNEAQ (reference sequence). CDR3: CASSLDRGLDGYTF. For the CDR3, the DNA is TGTGCCAGCAGCTTAGACAGGGGCCTTGATGGCTACACCTTC.

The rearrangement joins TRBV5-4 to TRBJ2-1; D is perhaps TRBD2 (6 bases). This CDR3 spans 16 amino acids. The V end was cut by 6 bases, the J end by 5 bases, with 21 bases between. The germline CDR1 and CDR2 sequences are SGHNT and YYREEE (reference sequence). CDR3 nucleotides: TGTGCCAGCACGCCGGCGGGGAGATCGAGAAACAATGAGCAGTTCTTC. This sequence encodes CASTPAGRSRNNEQFF.

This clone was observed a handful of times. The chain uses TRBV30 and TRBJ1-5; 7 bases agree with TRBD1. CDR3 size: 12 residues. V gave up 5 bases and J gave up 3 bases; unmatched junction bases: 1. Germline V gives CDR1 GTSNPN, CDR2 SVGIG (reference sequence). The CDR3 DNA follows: TGTGCCTGGGACAGGGACAATCAGCCCCAGCATTTT. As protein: CAWDRDNQPQHF.

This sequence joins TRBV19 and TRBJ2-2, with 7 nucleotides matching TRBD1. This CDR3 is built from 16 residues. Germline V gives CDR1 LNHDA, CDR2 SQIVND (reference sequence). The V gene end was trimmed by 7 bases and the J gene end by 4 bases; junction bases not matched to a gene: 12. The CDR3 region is CASNPRQGRVTGELFF. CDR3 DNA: TGTGCCAGTAATCCACGACAGGGACGAGTCACCGGGGAGCTGTTTTTT.

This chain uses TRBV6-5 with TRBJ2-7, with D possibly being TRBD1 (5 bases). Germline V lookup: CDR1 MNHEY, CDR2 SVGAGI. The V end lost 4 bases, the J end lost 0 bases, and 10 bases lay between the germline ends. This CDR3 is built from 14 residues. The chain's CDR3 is CASSSQGNSYEQYF. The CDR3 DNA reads TGTGCCAGCAGTTCGCAGGGTAACTCCTACGAGCAGTACTTC.